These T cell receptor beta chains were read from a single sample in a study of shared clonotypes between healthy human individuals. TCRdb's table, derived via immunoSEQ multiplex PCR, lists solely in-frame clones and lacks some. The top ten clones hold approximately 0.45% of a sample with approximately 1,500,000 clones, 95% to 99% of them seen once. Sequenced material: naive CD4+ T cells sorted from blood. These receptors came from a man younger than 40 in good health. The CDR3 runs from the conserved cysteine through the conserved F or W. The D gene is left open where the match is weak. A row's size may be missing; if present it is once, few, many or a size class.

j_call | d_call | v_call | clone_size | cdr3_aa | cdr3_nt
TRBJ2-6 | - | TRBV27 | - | CASSTSSGANVLTF | TGTGCCAGCAGTACCTCCTCTGGGGCCAACGTCCTGACTTTC
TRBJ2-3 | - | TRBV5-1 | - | CASSLVAEGGTQYF | TGCGCCAGCAGCTTAGTTGCAGAGGGTGGGACGCAGTATTTT
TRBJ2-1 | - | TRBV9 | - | CASSVVARSNEQFF | TGTGCCAGCAGCGTAGTCGCCAGGAGCAATGAGCAGTTCTTC
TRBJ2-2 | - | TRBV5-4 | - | CASSLAGRANTGELFF | TGTGCCAGCAGCTTGGCCGGGAGAGCGAACACCGGGGAGCTGTTTTTT
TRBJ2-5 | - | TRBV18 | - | CASSPPGAGETQYF | TGTGCCAGCTCACCCCCAGGGGCCGGCGAGACCCAGTACTTC
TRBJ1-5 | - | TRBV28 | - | CASSSPSNQPQHF | TGTGCCAGCAGTTCCCCCAGCAATCAGCCCCAGCATTTT
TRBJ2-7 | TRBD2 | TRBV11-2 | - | CASSSSSGRNEQYF | TGTGCCAGCAGCTCCTCCAGCGGGAGGAACGAGCAGTACTTC
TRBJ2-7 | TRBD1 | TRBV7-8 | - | CASSFWTGRNEQYF | TGTGCCAGCAGCTTTTGGACAGGGCGGAACGAGCAGTACTTC
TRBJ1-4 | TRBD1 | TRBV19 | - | CATSGTGLEKLFF | TGTGCCACATCCGGGACAGGGCTTGAAAAACTGTTTTTT
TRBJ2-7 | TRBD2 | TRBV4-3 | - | CASSQAATSGTYEQYF | TGCGCCAGCAGCCAAGCAGCGACTAGCGGGACCTACGAGCAGTACTTC
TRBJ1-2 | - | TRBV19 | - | CASSFLLGTNYGYTF | TGTGCCAGTAGTTTTCTCCTGGGCACCAACTATGGCTACACCTTC
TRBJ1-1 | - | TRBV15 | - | CATSRTLGNTEAFF | TGTGCCACCAGCAGGACACTTGGAAACACTGAAGCTTTCTTT
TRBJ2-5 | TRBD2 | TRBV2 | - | CASSGPGLAEAETQYF | TGTGCCAGCAGTGGTCCAGGACTAGCGGAGGCAGAGACCCAGTACTTC
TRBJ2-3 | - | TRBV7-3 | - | CASSLGLPAVTDTQYF | TGTGCCAGCAGCTTGGGACTTCCGGCAGTCACAGATACGCAGTATTTT
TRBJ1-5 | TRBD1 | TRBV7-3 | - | CASSSDRAHQPQHF | TGTGCCAGCAGCTCGGACAGGGCACATCAGCCCCAGCATTTT
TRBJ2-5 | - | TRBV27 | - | CATSGVGVSQETQYF | TGTGCCACCTCGGGGGTGGGAGTTTCGCAAGAGACCCAGTACTTC
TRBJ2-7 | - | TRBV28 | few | CASSLTYEQYF | TGTGCCAGCAGTTTAACGTACGAGCAGTACTTC
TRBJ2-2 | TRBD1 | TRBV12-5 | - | CASGLVRTGGVELFF | TGTGCTAGTGGTTTGGTTCGGACAGGAGGCGTGGAGCTGTTTTTT
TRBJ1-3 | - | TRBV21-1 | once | CASSTLGGGHSGNTIYF | TGTGCCAGCAGCACTCTGGGAGGGGGCCACTCTGGAAACACCATATATTTT
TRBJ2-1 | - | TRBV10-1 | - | CASSPDVYNEQFF | TGCGCCAGCAGTCCCGACGTATACAATGAGCAGTTCTTC
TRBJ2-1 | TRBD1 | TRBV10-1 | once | CASSESGTGVPNEQFF | TGCGCCAGCAGTGAGTCCGGGACAGGGGTCCCCAATGAGCAGTTCTTC
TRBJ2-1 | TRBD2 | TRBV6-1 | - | CASRLAETYNEQFF | TGTGCCAGCAGACTAGCGGAAACCTACAATGAGCAGTTCTTC
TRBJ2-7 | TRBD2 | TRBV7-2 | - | CASSLGREQNGRIYEQYF | TGTGCCAGCAGCTTAGGGCGGGAGCAAAATGGAAGGATTTACGAGCAGTACTTC
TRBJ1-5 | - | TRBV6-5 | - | CASSTQDQPQHF | TGTGCCAGCAGTACACAAGATCAGCCCCAGCATTTT
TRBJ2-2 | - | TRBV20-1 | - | CSARRIGELFF | TGCAGTGCCAGAAGGATCGGGGAGCTGTTTTTT
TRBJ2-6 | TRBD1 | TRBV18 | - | CASSPGTGGIGANVLTF | TGTGCCAGCTCACCAGGAACAGGGGGCATTGGGGCCAACGTCCTGACTTTC
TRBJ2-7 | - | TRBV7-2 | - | CASSTTYEQYF | TGTGCCAGCAGTACGACCTACGAGCAGTACTTC
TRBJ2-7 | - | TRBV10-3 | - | CATGWAGAAYEQYF | TGTGCCACCGGATGGGCAGGGGCGGCCTACGAGCAGTACTTC
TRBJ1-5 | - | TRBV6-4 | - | CASSETGILSNQPQHF | TGTGCCAGCAGTGAAACAGGGATCCTTAGCAATCAGCCCCAGCATTTT
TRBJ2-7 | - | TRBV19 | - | CASSPPGRQGQYF | TGTGCCAGTAGTCCTCCGGGACGCCAAGGGCAGTACTTC
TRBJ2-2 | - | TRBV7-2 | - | CASSLNSAGNTGELFF | TGTGCCAGCAGCTTAAATTCGGCGGGGAACACCGGGGAGCTGTTTTTT
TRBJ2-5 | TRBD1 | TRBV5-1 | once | CASSSRQGRQETQYF | TGCGCCAGCAGCTCTCGACAGGGTCGCCAAGAGACCCAGTACTTC
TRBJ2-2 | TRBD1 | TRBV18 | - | CASSPLRQGPTGELFF | TGTGCCAGCTCACCACTACGACAGGGTCCTACCGGGGAGCTGTTTTTT
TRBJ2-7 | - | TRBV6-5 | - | CASSRDSYEQYF | TGTGCTAGCAGCAGGGACTCCTACGAGCAGTACTTC
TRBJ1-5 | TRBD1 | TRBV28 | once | CASKPRDRGGNQPQHF | TGTGCCAGCAAACCCCGGGACAGGGGGGGCAATCAGCCCCAGCATTTT
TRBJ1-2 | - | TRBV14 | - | CASSQAAYGYTF | TGTGCCAGCAGCCAGGCAGCATATGGCTACACCTTC
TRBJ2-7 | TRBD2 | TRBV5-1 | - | CASSLGTSGAYEQYF | TGCGCCAGCAGCTTAGGGACTAGCGGAGCCTACGAGCAGTACTTC
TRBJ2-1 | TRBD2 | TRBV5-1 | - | CASSLALAGDIDEQFF | TGCGCCAGCAGCTTGGCTCTGGCGGGAGATATCGATGAGCAGTTCTTC
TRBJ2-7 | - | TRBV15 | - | CATSRHNPHQWVRAYEQYF | TGTGCCACCAGCAGACATAACCCGCACCAGTGGGTAAGGGCCTACGAGCAGTACTTC
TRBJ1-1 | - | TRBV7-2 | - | CASSSLAIGVKNTEAFF | TGTGCCAGCAGCTCCTTGGCGATAGGGGTCAAAAACACTGAAGCTTTCTTT
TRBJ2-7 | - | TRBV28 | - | CASSFPDPFYEQYF | TGTGCCAGCAGTTTCCCCGACCCTTTCTACGAGCAGTACTTC
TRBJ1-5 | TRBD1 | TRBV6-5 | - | CASSPRQGIQPQHF | TGTGCCAGCAGTCCGAGACAGGGGATTCAGCCCCAGCATTTT
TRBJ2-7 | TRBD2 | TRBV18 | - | CASSPRAGGSYEQYF | TGTGCCAGCTCGCCTCGGGCGGGAGGTTCCTACGAGCAGTACTTC
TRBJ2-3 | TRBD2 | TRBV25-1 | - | CASSDLRGRYTDTQYF | TGTGCCAGCAGTGACTTACGCGGGAGGTACACAGATACGCAGTATTTT
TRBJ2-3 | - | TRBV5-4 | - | CASSSPGSRPGDTQYF | TGTGCCAGCAGCTCCCCGGGTAGCCGACCGGGAGATACGCAGTATTTT
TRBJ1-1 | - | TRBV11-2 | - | CASSLGLQGEAFF | TGTGCCAGCAGCTTAGGGCTACAGGGTGAAGCTTTCTTT
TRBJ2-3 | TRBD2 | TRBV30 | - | CAWSTLAGGRADTQYF | TGTGCCTGGAGTACACTAGCGGGAGGGCGCGCAGATACGCAGTATTTT
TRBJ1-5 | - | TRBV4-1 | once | CASSQDGQGVQHF | TGCGCCAGCAGCCAAGACGGGCAGGGAGTCCAGCATTTT
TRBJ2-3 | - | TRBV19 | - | CASSIGLAADTQYF | TGTGCCAGTAGTATAGGCCTAGCAGCAGATACGCAGTATTTT
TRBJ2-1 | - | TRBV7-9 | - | CASSPEGGAYNEQFF | TGTGCCAGCAGCCCCGAGGGGGGGGCCTACAATGAGCAGTTCTTC
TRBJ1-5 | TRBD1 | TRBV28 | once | CASRTTGQRNQPQHF | TGTGCCAGCAGAACAACGGGACAGCGCAATCAGCCCCAGCATTTT
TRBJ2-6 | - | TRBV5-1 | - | CASKPGSGANVLTF | TGCGCCAGCAAGCCAGGGTCTGGGGCCAACGTCCTGACTTTC
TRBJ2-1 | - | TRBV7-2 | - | CASSLAGLQVGSEQFF | TGTGCCAGCAGCTTAGCGGGACTCCAGGTGGGAAGTGAGCAGTTCTTC
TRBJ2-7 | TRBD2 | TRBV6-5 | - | CASSPGLAPNYEQYF | TGTGCCAGCAGTCCAGGACTAGCTCCCAACTACGAGCAGTACTTC
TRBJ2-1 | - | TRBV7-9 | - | CASSLGLQSGSEQFF | TGTGCCAGCAGCTTAGGACTACAATCCGGGTCTGAGCAGTTCTTC
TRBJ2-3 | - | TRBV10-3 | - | CAIRNRQFASTDTQYF | TGTGCCATCAGGAATCGACAGTTCGCTAGCACAGATACGCAGTATTTT
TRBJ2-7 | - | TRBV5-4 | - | CASSLVSRSYEQYF | TGTGCCAGCAGCTTGGTCAGCCGCTCCTACGAGCAGTACTTC
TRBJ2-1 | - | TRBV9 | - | CASSVFTHNEQFF | TGTGCCAGCAGCGTATTTACCCACAATGAGCAGTTCTTC